What follows are 19 T cell receptor beta chains derived from one specimen sequenced in a study of blood T cell repertoires in COVID-19. Libraries were prepared by immunoSEQ multiplex PCR; TCRdb keeps only in-frame clonotypes and omits some of them. The data contain some 200,000 clones, 70% to 90% of them singletons. Sequencing used peripheral blood. All receptors derive from a woman in her late teens or twenties who had recovered from COVID-19.

The V call is TRBV25-1, the J call TRBJ1-2; perhaps TRBD1 as D (5 bases). The CDR3 consists of 13 residues. CDR1 is MGHDK, CDR2 SYGVNS, per germline. Between the trimmed V and J ends, which lost 5 bases and 4 bases, there was a span of 11 bases. The CDR3 DNA is TGTGCCAGCAGTCCTGGACAAATCTATGGCTACACCTTC. The encoded protein is CASSPGQIYGYTF.

V and J are TRBV3-1 (or the pseudogene TRBV3-2) and TRBJ2-1; D is uncertain. This CDR3 spans 14 amino acids. Trimming pared 0 bases from V and 8 bases from J, leaving 11 bases between. CDR1 and CDR2 (germline): LGHDT, YNNKEL (reference sequence). Here the CDR3 DNA reads TGTGCCAGCAGCCAAGATGGTGGTAGCTATGAGCAGTTCTTC. It yields the protein CASSQDGGSYEQFF.

J is TRBJ2-3 and V is TRBV4-3, with 10 positions matching TRBD1. Germline CDR1 is LGHNA and CDR2 is YSLEER. J gave up 3 bases and V 0 bases, and 6 bases lay outside the gene matches. The CDR3 has 17 amino acids. CDR3 coding DNA: TGCGCCAGCAGCCAAGAGGGGACAGGGGTTGAGACAGATACGCAGTATTTT. Encoded protein: CASSQEGTGVETDTQYF.

The chain combines TRBV12-3 or TRBV12-4 with TRBJ1-5, with D possibly TRBD1 on 5 matching bases. This CDR3 has 12 amino acids. Between the trimmed V and J ends, which lost 3 bases and 12 bases, there was a span of 12 bases. The CDR3 loop is CASSFRGDSQHF. The CDR3 DNA follows: TGTGCCAGCAGTTTTAGAGGCGACAGCCAGCATTTT.

The genes are TRBV5-5 and TRBJ1-5; 8 nucleotides align to TRBD1. Germline CDR1 reads SGHKS; CDR2 reads YYEKEE (reference sequence). This CDR3 is 14 amino acids long. The V gene end was trimmed by 4 bases and the J gene end by 4 bases; junction bases not matched to a gene: 4. The CDR3 nucleotides are TGTGCCAGCAGCGCGGACAGGGTAAATCAGCCCCAGCATTTT. Protein product: CASSADRVNQPQHF.

The V gene is TRBV12-5, the J gene TRBJ2-1, with 7 bases fitting TRBD2. V lost 6 bases and J lost 7; bases outside the gene matches: 6. CDR1 is LGHNT, CDR2 FRNRAP, per germline. The CDR3 runs to 13 residues. The CDR3 DNA reads as TGTGCTAGTGGCCTCGCGCGGGAGAATGAGCAGTTCTTC. It encodes CASGLARENEQFF.

This chain joins TRBV30 and TRBJ1-1, with D possibly matching TRBD1 (6 bases). The germline gives CDR1 GTSNPN, CDR2 SVGIG (reference sequence). V was trimmed by 4 bases and J by 5 bases, leaving 17 bases between them. The CDR3 is 14 amino acids. The CDR3 DNA follows: TGTGCCTGGACCCGCCAACAGGGTTATACTGAAGCTTTCTTT. Translating gives CAWTRQQGYTEAFF.

The chain has TRBV2 and TRBJ2-5, with TRBD1 matching over 8 bases. The length of the CDR3 is 13 residues. Germline V lookup: CDR1 SNHLY, CDR2 FYNNEI. The ends lost 7 bases at V and 5 bases at J; junction bases unmatched: 6. Here the CDR3 reads CASNPGGSETQYF. CDR3 nucleotide sequence: TGTGCCAGCAATCCAGGGGGCTCGGAGACCCAGTACTTC.

The chain recombines TRBV25-1 with TRBJ2-1; maybe TRBD2 (6 bases). The germline CDR1 and CDR2 sequences are MGHDK and SYGVNS. This CDR3 is built from 14 residues. Trimming stripped 2 bases from V and 7 bases from J, with 12 bases between. The CDR3 spells CASSESWRGNEQFF. The CDR3 region has the DNA TGTGCCAGCAGTGAAAGTTGGCGGGGTAATGAGCAGTTCTTC. The variable domain in full, with the rest retrieved from reference TRBV25-1 and TRBJ2-1, is EADIYQTPRYLVIGTGKKITLECSQTMGHDKMYWYQQDPGMELHLIHYSYGVNSTEKGDLSSESTVSRIRTEHFPLTLESARPSHTSQYLCASSESWRGNEQFFGPGTRLTVL.

In this sample, this clone turned up once. The gene calls are TRBV19 and TRBJ2-3; 9 bases agree with TRBD2. Germline V CDR1 and CDR2: LNHDA, SQIVND (reference sequence). J was trimmed by 1 base and V by 2 bases; bases with no gene match: 4. CDR3 size: 16 residues. Here the CDR3 reads CASSISSGARTDTQYF. For the CDR3, the DNA is TGTGCCAGTAGTATATCTAGCGGGGCCCGCACAGATACGCAGTATTTT.

In its sample, this clone was seen once. The rearrangement links TRBV11-3 to TRBJ2-5, with 8 bases identical to TRBD2. Unmatched junction bases numbered 13, after V lost 2 bases and J lost 2 bases. The germline CDR1 and CDR2 sequences are SGHNT and YENEEA. There are 18 residues in the CDR3. The CDR3 region is CASSLTPSGFGGQETQYF. The CDR3 nucleotides are TGTGCCAGCAGCTTAACCCCTAGCGGGTTCGGGGGACAAGAGACCCAGTACTTC. Based on the CDR3 plus reference TRBV11-3 and TRBJ2-5, the full variable domain is EAGVVQSPRYKIIEKKQPVAFWCNPISGHNTLYWYLQNLGQGPELLIRYENEEAVDDSQLPKDRFSAERLKGVDSTLKIQPAELGDSAVYLCASSLTPSGFGGQETQYFGPGTRLLVL.

The V call is TRBV13, the J call TRBJ2-7, with D hard to call. Germline V gene data show CDR1 as PRHDT and CDR2 as FYEKMQ (reference sequence). The V gene lost 2 bases and the J gene lost 3 bases, with 8 bases spanning the gap. The CDR3 has 13 amino acids. The CDR3 DNA is TGTGCCAGCAGCTTATCTGGCCTCTACGAGCAGTACTTC. This codes for CASSLSGLYEQYF.

The gene calls are TRBV25-1 and TRBJ2-1; TRBD2 is a possible D gene (6 bases). The CDR3 length is 14 residues. Germline loops: CDR1 MGHDK, CDR2 SYGVNS. Trimming cost V 3 bases and J 4 bases, with 10 bases left between them. CDR3 nucleotides: TGTGCCAGCAGTGAGCGGGGCCCGTACAATGAGCAGTTCTTC. It encodes CASSERGPYNEQFF.

The CDR3 DNA reads TGTGCCACCGCCACAGGGGGGAGGAGCAATCAGCCCCAGCATTTT. The encoded protein is CATATGGRSNQPQHF. The chain joins TRBV19 to TRBJ1-5; 8 bases agree with TRBD1. After removal of 10 bases from V and 1 base from J, the junction contained 9 bases not matched to a gene. CDR3 length: 15 residues. Looked up from germline, CDR1 is LNHDA and CDR2 is SQIVND (reference sequence).

Remarks on this clone: The junction does not match germline at one end; this may be a read error. J is TRBJ2-7 and V is TRBV2; possibly TRBD1 for D (6 bases). Germline CDR1 is SNHLY and CDR2 is FYNNEI. This CDR3 has 15 amino acids. The CDR3 region has the DNA TGTGCCAGCAGTGAATCCCTGACAGGTCCCCGGGAAGCGGACTTC. It codes for CASSESLTGPREADF.

This rearrangement joins TRBV7-2 to TRBJ1-4, with 8 bases lining up with TRBD1. Germline V CDR1 and CDR2: SGHTA, FQGNSA. The CDR3 is 15 residues long. Trimming cost V 5 bases and J 7 bases; bases outside gene matches: 9. The CDR3 protein is CASSTRTGRAEKLFF. The CDR3 DNA reads TGTGCCAGCAGCACCCGGACAGGGCGCGCTGAAAAACTGTTTTTT.

The rearrangement links TRBV7-3 to TRBJ1-1; a possible D gene is TRBD1 (6 bases). The CDR3 runs 14 residues. Germline-derived CDR1 and CDR2 are SGHTA and FQGTGA. V lost 3 bases and J lost 3, with 11 bases in between. CDR3: CASSLGGGYTEAFF. CDR3 sequence (DNA): TGTGCCAGCAGCTTGGGAGGGGGTTACACTGAAGCTTTCTTT.

About this clone: The same CDR3 can be traced to other DNA sequences in this sample. The rearrangement links TRBV7-3 to TRBJ1-1; D gene ambiguous. Trimming cost V 0 bases and J 1 base, with 6 bases left between them. Looked up from germline, CDR1 is SGHTA and CDR2 is FQGTGA. This CDR3 is 14 amino acids long. CDR3 sequence (DNA): TGTGCCAGCAGCTTAACGGGAGGGAACACTGAAGCTTTCTTT. Translating it yields CASSLTGGNTEAFF.

The gene calls are TRBV7-6 and TRBJ1-3, with D hard to call. V was trimmed by 9 bases and J by 2 bases, leaving 17 bases between them. Per the germline V gene, CDR1 is SGHVS and CDR2 is FNYEAQ. The CDR3 is made up of 15 amino acids. The CDR3 nucleotides read TGTGCCAGACCGGGCAGGAGGAACGCTGGAAACACCATATATTTT. Its protein product is CARPGRRNAGNTIYF.